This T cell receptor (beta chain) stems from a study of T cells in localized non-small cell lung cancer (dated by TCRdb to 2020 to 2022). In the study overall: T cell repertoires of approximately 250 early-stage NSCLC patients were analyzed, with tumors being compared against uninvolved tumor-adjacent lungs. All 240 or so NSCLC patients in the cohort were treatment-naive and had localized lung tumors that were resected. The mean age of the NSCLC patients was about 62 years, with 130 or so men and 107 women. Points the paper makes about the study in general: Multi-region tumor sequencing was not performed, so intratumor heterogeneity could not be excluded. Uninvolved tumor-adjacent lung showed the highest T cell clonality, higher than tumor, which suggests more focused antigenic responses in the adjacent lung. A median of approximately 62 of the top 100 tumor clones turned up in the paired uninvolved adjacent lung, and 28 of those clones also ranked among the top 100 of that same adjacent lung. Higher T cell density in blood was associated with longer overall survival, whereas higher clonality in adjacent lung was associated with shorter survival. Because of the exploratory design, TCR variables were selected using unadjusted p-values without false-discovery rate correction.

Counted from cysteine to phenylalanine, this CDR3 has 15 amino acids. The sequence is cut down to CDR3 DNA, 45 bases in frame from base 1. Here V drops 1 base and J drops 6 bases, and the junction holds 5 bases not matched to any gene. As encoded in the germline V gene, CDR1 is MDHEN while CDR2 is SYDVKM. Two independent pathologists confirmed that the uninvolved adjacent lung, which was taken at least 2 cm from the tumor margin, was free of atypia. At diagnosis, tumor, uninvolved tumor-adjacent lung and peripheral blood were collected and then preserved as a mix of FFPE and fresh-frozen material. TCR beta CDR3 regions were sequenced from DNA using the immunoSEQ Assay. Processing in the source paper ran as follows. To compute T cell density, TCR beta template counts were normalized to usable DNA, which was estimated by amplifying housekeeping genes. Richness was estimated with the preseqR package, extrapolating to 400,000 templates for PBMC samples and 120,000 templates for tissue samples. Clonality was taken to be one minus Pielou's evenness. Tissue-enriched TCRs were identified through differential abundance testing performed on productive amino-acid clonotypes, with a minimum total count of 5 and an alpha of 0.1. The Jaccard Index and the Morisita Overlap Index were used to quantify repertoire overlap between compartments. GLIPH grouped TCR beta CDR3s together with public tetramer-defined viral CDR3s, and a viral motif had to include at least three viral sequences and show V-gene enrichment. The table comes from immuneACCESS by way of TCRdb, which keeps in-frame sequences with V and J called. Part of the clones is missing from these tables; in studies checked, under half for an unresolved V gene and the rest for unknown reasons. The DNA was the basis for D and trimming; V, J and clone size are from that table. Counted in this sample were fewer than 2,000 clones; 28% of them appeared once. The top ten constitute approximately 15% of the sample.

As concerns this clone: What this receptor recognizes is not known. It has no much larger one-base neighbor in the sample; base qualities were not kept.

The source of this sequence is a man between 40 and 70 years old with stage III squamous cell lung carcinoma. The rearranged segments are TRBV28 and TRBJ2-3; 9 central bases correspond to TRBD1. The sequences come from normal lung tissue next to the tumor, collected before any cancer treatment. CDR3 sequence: CASSLSQGAGDTQYF. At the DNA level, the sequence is TGTGCCAGCAGTTTATCACAGGGGGCAGGGGATACGCAGTATTTT. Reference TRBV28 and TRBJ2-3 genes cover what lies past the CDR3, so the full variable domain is DVKVTQSSRYLVKRTGEKVFLECVQDMDHENMFWYRQDPGLGLRLIYFSYDVKMKEKGDIPEGYSVSREKKERFSLILESASTNQTSMYLCASSLSQGAGDTQYFGPGTRLTVL.